A single sample is the source of the 5 T cell receptor beta chains below, sequenced in a study of blood T cell repertoires in COVID-19. The assay was immunoSEQ multiplex PCR, and TCRdb's table has in-frame clones only and misses some. The table includes tens of thousands of clones, about 87% detected once. The sample taken for sequencing was peripheral blood. The receptors stem from a human donor in a cohort sampled during active COVID-19.

The genes are TRBV5-1 and TRBJ1-4; D is undetermined. The CDR3 is made up of 16 amino acids. Between the trimmed V and J ends, which lost 1 base and 0 bases, there was a span of 10 bases. Germline-derived CDR1 and CDR2 are SGHRS and YFSETQ. Here the CDR3 reads CASSLLRSTTNEKLFF. The CDR3 nucleotides read TGCGCCAGCAGCTTGTTGCGGTCTACAACTAATGAAAAACTGTTTTTT.

The chain uses TRBV4-2 and TRBJ2-2; the D gene is possibly TRBD1 (7 bases). The germline V gene encodes CDR1 LGHNA and CDR2 YNFKEQ. The CDR3 runs 16 residues. V was shortened by 5 bases and J by 4 bases, with 17 bases between the two germline ends. The DNA of the CDR3 is TGTGCCAGCAGCGGACAGGTGGCGGGGTTCACCGGGGAGCTGTTTTTT. This translates into CASSGQVAGFTGELFF.

The rearrangement uses TRBV19 and TRBJ1-2, with 9 bases that match TRBD1. The CDR3 sequence is 15 residues long. J lost 4 bases, V lost 4 bases, and 7 bases had no gene match. CDR1 and CDR2 (germline): LNHDA, SQIVND (reference sequence). DNA of the CDR3: TGTGCCAGTAGTACCCGGGACAGGGCGGCCTATGGCTACACCTTC. This gives the protein CASSTRDRAAYGYTF. The full variable domain, rest sourced from reference TRBV19 and TRBJ1-2, is DGGITQSPKYLFRKEGQNVTLSCEQNLNHDAMYWYRQDPGQGLRLIYYSQIVNDFQKGDIAEGYSVSREKKESFPLTVTSAQKNPTAFYLCASSTRDRAAYGYTFGSGTRLTVV.

The rearrangement joins TRBV2 to TRBJ2-5; D remains ambiguous. This CDR3 is 14 amino acids long. V was shortened by 5 bases and J by 5 bases, with 15 bases between the two germline ends. Germline V lookup: CDR1 SNHLY, CDR2 FYNNEI. The CDR3 reads CASSKTDVQETQYF. In DNA form, the CDR3 reads TGTGCCAGCAGTAAGACTGATGTGCAGGAGACCCAGTACTTC. The full variable domain, rest sourced from reference TRBV2 and TRBJ2-5, is EPEVTQTPSHQVTQMGQEVILRCVPISNHLYFYWYRQILGQKVEFLVSFYNNEISEKSEIFDDQFSVERPDGSNFTLKIRSTKLEDSAMYFCASSKTDVQETQYFGPGTRLLVL.

The chain uses TRBV6-1 and TRBJ2-6, with TRBD1 as a possible D gene (6 bases). The V and J ends lost 4 bases and 2 bases respectively, with 12 bases between them. Per the germline V gene, CDR1 is MNHNS and CDR2 is SASEGT. CDR3 length: 16 residues. CDR3 protein: CASSVRGTAGANVLTF. The CDR3 DNA is TGTGCCAGCAGTGTCAGGGGAACCGCTGGGGCCAACGTCCTGACTTTC.